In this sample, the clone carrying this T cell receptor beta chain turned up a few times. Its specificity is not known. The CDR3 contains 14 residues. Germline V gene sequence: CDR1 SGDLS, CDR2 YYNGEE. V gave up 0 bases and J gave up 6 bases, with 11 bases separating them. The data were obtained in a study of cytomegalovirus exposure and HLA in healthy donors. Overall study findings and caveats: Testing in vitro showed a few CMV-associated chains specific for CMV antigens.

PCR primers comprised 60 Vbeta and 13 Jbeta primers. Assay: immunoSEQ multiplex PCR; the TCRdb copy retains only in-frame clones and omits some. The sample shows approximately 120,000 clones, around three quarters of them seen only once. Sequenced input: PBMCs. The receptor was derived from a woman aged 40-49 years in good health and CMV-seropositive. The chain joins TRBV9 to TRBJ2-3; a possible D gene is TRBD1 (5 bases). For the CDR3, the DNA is TGTGCCAGCAGCGTAGTCCCAGGGCGGGATACGCAGTATTTT. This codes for CASSVVPGRDTQYF.